The rows below give T cell receptor beta chains drawn from one sample of a study of beta chain features in type 1 diabetes. TCRdb's table, derived via immunoSEQ multiplex PCR, lists solely in-frame clones and lacks some. Among 300,000 to 400,000 clones, over 8.5% were seen once, and the ten largest hold about 0.6%. The specimen was central memory CD4+ T cells from blood. These receptors were taken from a man aged 30 to 45 with type 1 diabetes. CDR3s include the opening cysteine and the closing phenylalanine or tryptophan. A D gene is named only where the DNA matches it firmly. For some rows the clone size is stated as once, few or many, or as a class when expanded; others skip it.

CDR3 DNA,CDR3 protein,J gene,D gene,clone size,V gene
TGCGCCAGCAGCGGGGGCGCCTCTGGGGCCAACGTCCTGACTTTC,CASSGGASGANVLTF,TRBJ2-6,.,many,TRBV5-1
TGTGCCAGCTCACCCACGGACAGGGGGCACGGTAATGAAAAACTGTTTTTT,CASSPTDRGHGNEKLFF,TRBJ1-4,TRBD1,.,TRBV18
TGTGCCAGCAGTTTAACACAGGGCAATGAGCAGTTCTTC,CASSLTQGNEQFF,TRBJ2-1,.,many,TRBV28
TGTGCCAGTAGTATCTCCCCGGGGGATACGCAGTATTTT,CASSISPGDTQYF,TRBJ2-3,.,.,TRBV19
TGTGCCAGCAGCTTAGTGGTCGCCAGACGGGGGGAGACCCAGTACTTC,CASSLVVARRGETQYF,TRBJ2-5,.,.,TRBV7-2
TGTGCCAGCTCACCACCGGGACCATGGGATACGCAGTATTTT,CASSPPGPWDTQYF,TRBJ2-3,.,few,TRBV18
TGTGCCAGCATCCCTGGAGGCAGACAGCCCTATGGCTACACCTTC,CASIPGGRQPYGYTF,TRBJ1-2,.,.,TRBV5-5
TGTGCCAGCAGCCTTTTGAGGGGAGAGACTGAAGCTTTCTTT,CASSLLRGETEAFF,TRBJ1-1,.,few,TRBV7-2
TGCGCCAGCAGTCAATCGGCCCACCAGGGAGATTTTTACGAGCAGTACTTC,CASSQSAHQGDFYEQYF,TRBJ2-7,.,few,TRBV23-1
TGTGCCAGCAGCTTAGAACATAAAGGCTCCTACGAGCAGTACTTC,CASSLEHKGSYEQYF,TRBJ2-7,.,.,TRBV5-5
TGTGCCAGCTCACCAGGAGTAGCGGTAGAGACGCAGTATTTT,CASSPGVAVETQYF,TRBJ2-3,.,few,TRBV18
TGTGCCAGCAGGGTATGGACTAGCGGGAGGATCGGCTACGAGCAGTACTTC,CASRVWTSGRIGYEQYF,TRBJ2-7,.,few,TRBV21-1
TGTGCCAGCATTTCATGGGGAGAGACCCAGTACTTC,CASISWGETQYF,TRBJ2-5,.,few,TRBV6-5
TGTGCCAGCAGTTTACCCTGGACCGGGCTCTCTGGGGCCAACGTCCTGACTTTC,CASSLPWTGLSGANVLTF,TRBJ2-6,.,.,TRBV28
TGCGCCAGCACCTTGGACGGCTATGGCTACACCTTC,CASTLDGYGYTF,TRBJ1-2,.,few,TRBV4-3
TGTGCCTGGAGTCTGGGGACTAATGAAAAACTGTTTTTT,CAWSLGTNEKLFF,TRBJ1-4,.,.,TRBV30
TGCAGTCTCCGCAGTAACACTGAAGCTTTCTTT,CSLRSNTEAFF,TRBJ1-1,.,.,TRBV20-1
TGTGCCAGCAGACTCTGGAGGGCCGGCACCGGGGAGCTGTTTTTT,CASRLWRAGTGELFF,TRBJ2-2,.,.,TRBV6-5
TGTGCCACTGGGGCCGTCAACACTGAAGCTTTCTTT,CATGAVNTEAFF,TRBJ1-1,.,.,TRBV6-6
TGTGCCAGCAGTCTTGCGGGGCAGCCCCAGCATTTT,CASSLAGQPQHF,TRBJ1-5,.,.,TRBV6-5
TGTGCCAGCAGTCGGGGACAGGGGGGGACCTACGAGCAGTACTTC,CASSRGQGGTYEQYF,TRBJ2-7,TRBD1,.,TRBV28
TGTGCCAGCAGTTTGGGGCGGGGACCCTACGAGCAGTACTTC,CASSLGRGPYEQYF,TRBJ2-7,.,few,TRBV28
TGTGCCAGCACCCTGGGGAACTATGGCTACACCTTC,CASTLGNYGYTF,TRBJ1-2,.,few,TRBV7-2
TGCGCCAGCAGCTTGGGCAGGGGGACTGAAAAACTGTTTTTT,CASSLGRGTEKLFF,TRBJ1-4,TRBD1,.,TRBV5-1
TGTGCCAGCAGTCCCCTCGGGCCCGGCTTGAACTACGAGCAGTACTTC,CASSPLGPGLNYEQYF,TRBJ2-7,.,many,TRBV28
TGCGCCAGCAGCTTGGGTACTACAGGGGACACTGAAGCTTTCTTT,CASSLGTTGDTEAFF,TRBJ1-1,TRBD1,few,TRBV5-1
TGTGCCAGCAGCTTATACAGCCAAAACATTCAGTACTTC,CASSLYSQNIQYF,TRBJ2-4,.,many,TRBV7-2
TGCGCCAGCAGCCGGGACAGGGAGTATGGCTACACCTTC,CASSRDREYGYTF,TRBJ1-2,TRBD1,.,TRBV4-3
TGCGCCAGCAGCTTGGTTGGAGGGACCGGGGAGCTGTTTTTT,CASSLVGGTGELFF,TRBJ2-2,.,many,TRBV5-1
TGTGCCAGCAGCAGTCGGTCTAGCGGGAGCGTCAATGAGCAGTTCTTC,CASSSRSSGSVNEQFF,TRBJ2-1,TRBD2,.,TRBV11-3
TGCAGTGCTAGAACCGAAGGAGGCTACACCTTC,CSARTEGGYTF,TRBJ1-2,.,many,TRBV20-1
TGTGCCAGCAGCAACCGGGGGGCTCAGAACACTGAAGCTTTCTTT,CASSNRGAQNTEAFF,TRBJ1-1,.,few,TRBV6-5
TGTGCCAGTAGTCACAACTACAATGAGCAGTTCTTC,CASSHNYNEQFF,TRBJ2-1,.,.,TRBV19
TGCGCCAGCAGCCCGGGGGACGGAGATACGCAGTATTTT,CASSPGDGDTQYF,TRBJ2-3,.,.,TRBV5-1
TGTGCCAGCAGCTTAAGCTGGAGGGACGAGCAGTACTTC,CASSLSWRDEQYF,TRBJ2-7,.,many,TRBV7-7
TGTGCCAGCAGTAGACCGGGTGTAGAGACCCAGTACTTC,CASSRPGVETQYF,TRBJ2-5,.,.,TRBV28
TGTGCCAGCAGCTCCGGACAGGGAGCTAACTATGGCTACACCTTC,CASSSGQGANYGYTF,TRBJ1-2,TRBD1,many,TRBV7-2
TGTGCCAGCAGCTTGGGACAGGGCAACTACGAGCAGTACTTC,CASSLGQGNYEQYF,TRBJ2-7,TRBD1,few,TRBV11-3
TGTGCCAGCAGCTTAGCGGGAGCCTACAATGAGCAGTTCTTC,CASSLAGAYNEQFF,TRBJ2-1,.,few,TRBV7-2
TGTGCCAGTAGTACAGGACGGAGCAATCAGCCCCAGCATTTT,CASSTGRSNQPQHF,TRBJ1-5,.,few,TRBV19
TGTGCCAGTAGTTACCGGGACTCGAAGACCCAGTACTTC,CASSYRDSKTQYF,TRBJ2-5,.,.,TRBV19